One sample yielded the 32 T cell receptor beta chains listed below, sequenced in a study of lung T cells in sarcoidosis with Löfgren's syndrome. TCRdb re-called the reads with MiXCR, one entry per CDR3 protein. Here the sample spans 3,000 or so distinct CDR3 sequences, roughly a quarter being singletons. Material: CD4+ T cells from bronchoalveolar lavage. Receptors were obtained from a human donor with sarcoidosis (Löfgren's syndrome or another form), or a control subject (not recorded which).

By share of the sample, this clonotype is large. The chain is built from TRBV2 and TRBJ1-2, with a possible D match to TRBD1 (5 bases). This CDR3 is 13 amino acids long. In germline, CDR1 is SNHLY, CDR2 FYNNEI. Trimming took off 6 bases at V and 4 bases at J, with 12 bases between the two ends. CDR3: CASSPGSTYGYTF. For the CDR3, the DNA is TGTGCCAGCAGCCCAGGGTCTACCTATGGCTACACCTTC. Full variable domain (missing parts from reference TRBV2 and TRBJ1-2): EPEVTQTPSHQVTQMGQEVILRCVPISNHLYFYWYRQILGQKVEFLVSFYNNEISEKSEIFDDQFSVERPDGSNFTLKIRSTKLEDSAMYFCASSPGSTYGYTFGSGTRLTVV.

This clonotype was observed once. Germline and junction disagree at one end, which may indicate a read error. The chain uses TRBV29-1 and TRBJ2-7; D is uncertain. The length of the CDR3 is 11 residues. CDR1 is SQVTM and CDR2 is ANQGSEA in the germline V gene. The CDR3 reads CGVGVTYELYF. Written as DNA, the CDR3 is TGCGGCGTTGGTGTCACCTACGAGCTGTACTTC.

This clonotype was seen repeatedly, ten times or more. The V call is TRBV12-3 or TRBV12-4, the J call TRBJ1-1; 8 bases are a match to TRBD1. The CDR3 extends over 15 amino acids. V dropped 2 bases and J dropped 5; count of bases not matched to a gene: 7. The CDR3 sequence is CASSLSGGKGTEAFF. In DNA, the CDR3 is TGTGCCAGCAGTTTATCAGGGGGCAAGGGTACTGAAGCTTTCTTT.

Note on this clonotype: The junction does not match germline at one end; this may be a read error. The rearrangement joins TRBV5-1 to TRBJ2-2; 7 positions match TRBD2. Germline-derived CDR1 and CDR2 are SGHRS and YFSETQ. The CDR3 contains 17 residues. The CDR3 DNA reads as TGCGCCAGCAGCTCGGGACTACTCCTCTCGAACGCCGGGGAGCTGTTTTTT. This encodes CASSSGLLLSNAGELFF. Together with reference TRBV5-1 and TRBJ2-2, the CDR3 gives the full variable domain: KAGVTQTPRYLIKTRGQQVTLSCSPISGHRSVSWYQQTPGQGLQFLFEYFSETQRNKGNFPGRFSGRQFSNSRSEMNVSTLELGDSALYLCASSSGLLLSNAGELFFGEGSRLTVL.

The CDR3 spells CASSFGQSGTEAFF. The CDR3 coding sequence is TGTGCCAGCAGCTTTGGACAATCGGGCACTGAAGCTTTCTTT. The chain is built from TRBV5-5 and TRBJ1-1; maybe TRBD1 (5 bases). This CDR3 has 14 amino acids. From germline, CDR1 is SGHKS and CDR2 YYEKEE (reference sequence). The V gene lost 2 bases and the J gene lost 4 bases, with 12 bases spanning the gap.

By sample share, this clonotype is medium-sized (0.01 to 0.1%). The chain combines TRBV20-1 with TRBJ1-4, with TRBD1 matching 8 bases. CDR3 length: 14 residues. Per germline, CDR1 DFQATT and CDR2 SNEGSKA (reference sequence). V shed 1 base and J 17 bases; nucleotides not matched to a gene: 15. CDR3 DNA sequence: TGCAGTGCTAGAGGTGGACAGGGCCATATCCCCATCTTTTTT. It codes for CSARGGQGHIPIFF.

Within the sample, this clonotype is large (0.1 to 1%). The chain has TRBV2 and TRBJ1-2; no reliable D call. Germline V gives CDR1 SNHLY, CDR2 FYNNEI. The V end lost 0 bases, the J end lost 7 bases, and 9 bases lay between the germline ends. This CDR3 comprises 13 residues. CDR3 DNA sequence: TGTGCCAGCAGTGAAGCGCGGGGAAGTGGCTACACCTTC. It is translated as CASSEARGSGYTF.

The chain employs TRBV2 and TRBJ1-1; D may be TRBD1 (6 bases). Trimming pared 4 bases from V and 5 bases from J, leaving 14 bases between. The CDR3 has 14 residues. The germline V gene has CDR1 SNHLY and CDR2 FYNNEI. CDR3 loop: CASSGATGRTEAFF. In nucleotides, the CDR3 is TGTGCCAGCAGTGGGGCCACAGGGCGAACTGAAGCTTTCTTT.

By sample fraction, this clonotype is large. The chain links TRBV20-1 to TRBJ2-1, with D uncertain. V lost 3 bases and J 6 bases, leaving 6 bases between the germline ends. This CDR3 region has 11 residues. Germline-derived CDR1 and CDR2 are DFQATT and SNEGSKA (reference sequence). CDR3: CSASFRNEQFF. In nucleotides, the CDR3 is TGCAGTGCTAGTTTCCGCAATGAGCAGTTCTTC.

By sample fraction, this clonotype is medium-sized (0.01 to 0.1%). The conserved closing phenylalanine or tryptophan is absent in this CDR3, likely reflecting a read error. The genes are TRBV7-6 and TRBJ1-6; 7 positions match TRBD1. This CDR3 is 15 amino acids long. The ends lost 5 bases at V and 5 bases at J; junction bases unmatched: 6. Germline CDR1 SGHVS, CDR2 FNYEAQ. CDR3 nucleotide sequence: TGTGCCAGCAGCCGCGGACAGGTCGATAATTCACCCCTCCACTCT. It specifies CASSRGQVDNSPLHS.

A word on this clonotype: The conserved closing phenylalanine or tryptophan is absent in this CDR3, likely reflecting a read error. The chain employs TRBV2 and TRBJ1-1, with TRBD1 matching over 9 bases. The CDR3 is made up of 14 amino acids. CDR1 is SNHLY, CDR2 FYNNEI, per germline. Trimming cost V 7 bases and J 7 bases; bases outside gene matches: 10. DNA of the CDR3: TGTGCCAGCATAGGGGACAGGGAAACGGTTGAAGCTTTCTCT. This encodes CASIGDRETVEAFS.

The chain links TRBV6-6 to TRBJ2-7; 10 bases fit TRBD1. In germline, CDR1 is MNHNY, CDR2 SVGAGI (reference sequence). The CDR3 sequence is 17 residues long. V lost 0 bases and J lost 2; bases outside the gene matches: 7. The CDR3 sequence: CASSYSITGQGTYEQYF. CDR3 coding DNA: TGTGCCAGCAGTTACTCGATAACGGGACAGGGGACCTACGAGCAGTACTTC.

This clonotype was counted at least ten times. V usage is TRBV5-6 and J usage is TRBJ1-2, with a possible D match to TRBD1 (6 bases). CDR1 is SGHDT, CDR2 YYEEEE, per germline. This CDR3 has 15 residues. The V gene lost 4 bases and the J gene lost 4 bases, with 17 bases spanning the gap. In DNA form, the CDR3 reads TGTGCCAGCAGCACCCAAACAGGGCTCGCCTATGGCTACACCTTC. The encoded protein is CASSTQTGLAYGYTF.

By sample fraction, this clonotype is medium-sized. The chain couples TRBV6-1 to TRBJ2-3; 14 bases are shared with TRBD2. Germline CDR1 reads MNHNS; CDR2 reads SASEGT. J lost 8 bases, V lost 5 bases, and 3 bases had no gene match. The length of the CDR3 is 14 residues. The CDR3 sequence is CASSLTSGGATQYF. The CDR3, as DNA: TGTGCCAGCAGTTTGACTAGCGGGGGGGCTACGCAGTATTTT.

This clonotype ranks as medium-sized. This chain uses TRBV3-1 with TRBJ2-7, with 7 bases fitting TRBD1. Germline loops: CDR1 LGHDT, CDR2 YNNKEL (reference sequence). This CDR3 is 14 amino acids long. J was trimmed by 2 bases and V by 4 bases; bases with no gene match: 5. As DNA, the CDR3 is TGTGCCAGCAGCCTCCGGGACAGAACCTACGAGCAGTACTTC. It yields the protein CASSLRDRTYEQYF.

On this clonotype: A clone one base away is much larger, so this may be a read error. The rearrangement links TRBV2 to TRBJ2-7; 7 nucleotides align to TRBD1. V trimming: 8 bases; J trimming: 13 bases; junction bases outside the gene matches: 11. There are 11 residues in the CDR3. The germline V gene has CDR1 SNHLY and CDR2 FYNNEI. CDR3: CASSQGVGAYF. CDR3 bases: TGTGCCAGCTCTCAGGGGGTGGGCGCTTACTTC.

This clonotype rates as medium-sized (0.01 to 0.1%). This chain connects TRBV7-9 to TRBJ2-5, with D unresolved. The germline gives CDR1 SEHNR, CDR2 FQNEAQ (reference sequence). The CDR3 consists of 14 residues. V was trimmed by 6 bases and J by 0 bases, leaving 11 bases between them. The CDR3 sequence: CASSKAADQETQYF. Here the CDR3 DNA reads TGTGCCAGCAGTAAGGCGGCAGACCAAGAGACCCAGTACTTC. Filled out from reference TRBV7-9 and TRBJ2-5, the complete variable domain reads DTGVSQNPRHKITKRGQNVTFRCDPISEHNRLYWYRQTLGQGPEFLTYFQNEAQLEKSRLLSDRFSAERPKGSFSTLEIQRTEQGDSAMYLCASSKAADQETQYFGPGTRLLVL.

Of note for this clonotype: A much larger clone lies one base from this, so it may be a read error. The chain carries TRBV10-3 and TRBJ2-5; D possibly corresponds to TRBD1 (6 bases). The V end lost 0 bases, the J end lost 6 bases, and 14 bases lay between the germline ends. The CDR3 runs to 15 residues. CDR1 ENHRY and CDR2 SYGVKD come from the germline V gene. Here the CDR3 reads CAISESLAGEKTQYF. The CDR3 DNA reads as TGTGCCATCAGTGAGTCGTTAGCAGGGGAAAAGACCCAGTACTTC.

By sample share, this clonotype is medium-sized. The V and J genes are TRBV9 and TRBJ1-1; 8 nucleotides match TRBD1. Per germline, CDR1 SGDLS and CDR2 YYNGEE. This CDR3 is built from 14 residues. Trimming at V came to 4 bases and at J to 5 bases, leaving 7 bases not matched to a gene. The CDR3 DNA follows: TGTGCCAGCAGCTTTCAGGGGGCTGGTACTGAAGCTTTCTTT. Encoded protein: CASSFQGAGTEAFF.

This clonotype is medium-sized by share. The rearrangement joins TRBV11-2 to TRBJ2-5; possible D gene TRBD2, 5 bases. The CDR3 loop spans 15 amino acids. V was cut by 0 bases and J by 2 bases, with 10 bases left in between. Germline assignment: CDR1 SGHAT and CDR2 FQNNGV. The DNA of the CDR3 is TGTGCCAGCAGCTTAGATCTGGGAGCGCAAGAGACCCAGTACTTC. Translated: CASSLDLGAQETQYF.

This clonotype is medium-sized in the sample. This chain joins TRBV15 and TRBJ1-1, with TRBD1 matching 9 bases. V lost 0 bases, J lost 5 bases, and 4 bases stayed unmatched. The CDR3 is 15 residues long. CDR1 and CDR2 (germline): LNHNV, YYDKDF (reference sequence). CDR3 DNA: TGTGCCACCAGCAGAGAGGGACAGGGATTAACTGAAGCTTTCTTT. It encodes CATSREGQGLTEAFF.

This clonotype is labeled large. The DNA for the CDR3 is TGTGCCACCAGCAGTACAGGGGTTCGGCAATCCTCGGAAAAACTGTTTTTT. It encodes CATSSTGVRQSSEKLFF. The chain links TRBV15 to TRBJ1-4; 7 bases fit TRBD1. CDR1 and CDR2 from the germline V gene are LNHNV and YYDKDF (reference sequence). V shed 3 bases, J shed 8 bases, and the junction held 15 bases outside the gene matches. The CDR3 contains 17 residues.

Worth noting for this clonotype: The junction and the germline gene differ at one end; a read error may be behind it. This sequence joins TRBV3-1 and TRBJ1-2; the D is unclear. The germline V gene has CDR1 LGHDT and CDR2 YNNKEL (reference sequence). The CDR3 is 12 residues long. CDR3 nucleotides: TGTACCAGCAGCCAAGATAGGCTTGGCTACACCTTC. Translation gives CTSSQDRLGYTF.

The rearrangement joins TRBV6-6 to TRBJ1-1, with D possibly TRBD1 on 5 matching bases. The CDR3 length is 16 residues. Germline CDR1 reads MNHNY; CDR2 reads SVGAGI (reference sequence). With 6 bases removed from V and 2 bases from J, the gap between germline ends came to 19 bases. The CDR3 loop is CASRDTRMGRNTEAFF. The CDR3 DNA reads as TGTGCCAGCAGAGATACCCGCATGGGGCGCAACACTGAAGCTTTCTTT.

At least ten counts were recorded for this clonotype. V and J are TRBV6-8 and TRBJ2-7; D may be TRBD2 (6 bases). Trimming left V 11 bases short and J 7 bases short, with 27 bases between. The CDR3 runs 15 residues. Germline CDR1 and CDR2: MNHGY and SAAAGT. CDR3 nucleotide sequence: TGTGCCGCAGGGACCTTGACGGACGTGGGGGGTGAGCAGTACTTC. This gives the protein CAAGTLTDVGGEQYF.

The CDR3 DNA is TGTGCCAGCAGCGTAGGGATCCAGGGAAGCCCCCGTAACACTGAAGCTTTCTTT. Translated: CASSVGIQGSPRNTEAFF. This chain joins TRBV9 and TRBJ1-1; D may be TRBD1 (5 bases). The CDR3 has 18 residues. Germline-derived CDR1 and CDR2 are SGDLS and YYNGEE. The V and J ends lost 0 bases and 2 bases respectively, with 20 bases between them.

On this clonotype itself: This may arise from a read error, as a much more abundant clone is one base away. The V call is TRBV20-1, the J call TRBJ1-1; unclear D gene. The CDR3 totals 11 residues. From germline, CDR1 is DFQATT and CDR2 SNEGSKA (reference sequence). The DNA of the CDR3 is TGCATTGCCTGGGGGAACACTGAAGCTTTCTTT. Translated: CIAWGNTEAFF.

This clonotype is classed as medium-sized. V usage is TRBV15 and J usage is TRBJ2-5, with TRBD2 identical over 8 bases. Trimming removed 5 bases from V and 4 bases from J; junction bases left unmatched: 12. This CDR3 region has 16 residues. The germline V gene has CDR1 LNHNV and CDR2 YYDKDF (reference sequence). The CDR3 coding sequence is TGTGCCACCAGCCGCCCGTTAGCGGGGATGGTAGAGACCCAGTACTTC. Its translation is CATSRPLAGMVETQYF.

This clonotype counts as medium-sized. The V gene is TRBV9, the J gene TRBJ1-1; no clear D. Germline V gives CDR1 SGDLS, CDR2 YYNGEE. V gave up 4 bases and J gave up 0 bases, with 13 bases separating them. CDR3 length: 15 residues. The CDR3: CASSSPAVVNTEAFF. Written as DNA, the CDR3 is TGTGCCAGCAGCTCCCCCGCGGTCGTGAACACTGAAGCTTTCTTT.

Judged by abundance, this clonotype is large. This chain connects TRBV18 to TRBJ2-5; the D is unclear. This CDR3 is 12 amino acids long. Deletions cut 6 bases from V and 2 bases from J, with 7 bases between. The germline V gene encodes CDR1 KGHSH and CDR2 LQKENI. Here the CDR3 reads CASSFQQETQYF. The CDR3 nucleotides are TGTGCCAGCTCGTTCCAGCAAGAGACCCAGTACTTC.

DNA for the CDR3: TGTGCCAGCAGCGCCCAAGCGGGGATACAGTATTTT. It yields the protein CASSAQAGIQYF. This sequence joins TRBV13 and TRBJ2-3; 7 bases map to TRBD2. Germline CDR1 is PRHDT and CDR2 is FYEKMQ (reference sequence). V shed 5 bases and J 12 bases; nucleotides not matched to a gene: 8. This CDR3 is 12 amino acids long.

Remarks on this clonotype: Its ends do not fully match the called genes, so a read error is possible. This sequence joins TRBV6-5 and TRBJ2-1, with a weak D call TRBD2 (6 bases). Germline V lookup: CDR1 MNHEY, CDR2 SVGAGI. CDR3 size: 16 residues. CDR3 DNA: TGTGCCAGCAGTTACTCGAGGCTAGCGTTGTACAATGAGCAGCTCTTC. This translates into CASSYSRLALYNEQLF.